This passage covers 14 T cell receptor beta chains from one sample sequenced in a study of OX40 agonist ivuxolimab in advanced cancers. The protocol was immunoSEQ multiplex PCR, while the TCRdb copy is restricted to in-frame clones and leaves out a portion. The profile shows 69,000 or so clones, 80% to 85% of them singletons. This specimen consisted of CD4+ or CD8+ T cells sorted from blood, obtained in a trial of the OX40 agonist ivuxolimab. These receptors were obtained from an adult with an advanced solid tumor such as melanoma, head and neck, liver or kidney cancer.

The J gene is TRBJ2-7, the V gene TRBV7-6, with D possibly being TRBD2 (6 bases). The V gene's germline CDR1 is SGHVS and CDR2 FNYEAQ. The CDR3 has 15 amino acids. The germline V and J ends were trimmed by 5 bases and 4 bases, with 18 bases remaining between them. The CDR3 nucleotides are TGTGCCAGCAGCCGATCTACGGGAGTAGTATACGAGCAGTACTTC. It yields the protein CASSRSTGVVYEQYF.

A note on this clone: One junction end disagrees with the germline gene, perhaps due to a read error. Other DNA variants within this sample encode the same CDR3. V is TRBV7-3 and J is TRBJ1-1; no clear D. The germline gives CDR1 SGHTA, CDR2 FQGTGA. The CDR3 runs 13 residues. For the CDR3, the DNA is TGTGCCTCCCGTTTGCGGGCGAACACTGAGGCTTTCTTT. Translation gives CASRLRANTEAFF.

V usage is TRBV5-5 and J usage is TRBJ1-2; 9 bases line up with TRBD1. CDR3 length: 13 amino acids. The germline CDR1 and CDR2 sequences are SGHKS and YYEKEE (reference sequence). The trim removed 4 bases at V and 6 bases at J, leaving 4 bases unmatched. The CDR3 protein is CASSRRTGDGYTF. CDR3 bases: TGTGCCAGCAGCAGAAGGACAGGGGATGGCTACACCTTC.

This clone was observed a few times. This chain joins TRBV15 and TRBJ1-4, with D perhaps matching TRBD1 (6 bases). Looked up from germline, CDR1 is LNHNV and CDR2 is YYDKDF (reference sequence). The CDR3 runs to 15 residues. The V end was cut by 1 base, the J end by 7 bases, with 13 bases between. The CDR3, as DNA: TGTGCCACCAGCAGAGGGACAGCTTCTGTTGAAAAACTGTTTTTT. This encodes CATSRGTASVEKLFF.

The genes are TRBV5-4 and TRBJ1-2, with TRBD1 as a possible D gene (5 bases). Germline CDR1 SGHNT, CDR2 YYREEE (reference sequence). The CDR3 extends over 15 amino acids. The V gene lost 3 bases and the J gene lost 1 base, with 13 bases spanning the gap. CDR3 residues: CASSSREHLNYGYTF. The CDR3 DNA follows: TGTGCCAGCAGCTCCAGGGAGCACCTTAACTATGGCTACACCTTC.

This clone came up a few times. The CDR3 protein is CASSLGTQAEAFF. The CDR3 DNA is TGTGCCAGCAGCTTAGGGACACAAGCTGAAGCTTTCTTT. The V call is TRBV7-8, the J call TRBJ1-1; D is perhaps TRBD1 (5 bases). The germline V gene has CDR1 SGHVS and CDR2 FQNEAQ. This CDR3 region has 13 residues. The V gene lost 1 base and the J gene lost 6 bases, with 9 bases spanning the gap.

The chain combines TRBV5-8 with TRBJ2-6; TRBD1 agrees at 9 bases. V shed 5 bases, J shed 2 bases, and the junction held 5 bases outside the gene matches. In germline, CDR1 is SGHTS, CDR2 YDEGEE. The length of the CDR3 is 16 residues. The CDR3 DNA reads TGTGCCAGCAGAGGGGACAGGGCGGCTGGGGCCAACGTCCTGACTTTC. Translated: CASRGDRAAGANVLTF.

The chain employs TRBV28 and TRBJ2-3; unclear D gene. The germline gives CDR1 MDHEN, CDR2 SYDVKM. This CDR3 comprises 13 residues. Trimming shortened V by 5 bases and J by 0 bases, and 6 bases separated the two germline ends. The CDR3 coding sequence is TGTGCCAGCAGTCGACCTAGCACAGATACGCAGTATTTT. This codes for CASSRPSTDTQYF.

The J gene is TRBJ2-7, the V gene TRBV27; 9 nucleotides align to TRBD1. Germline CDR1 and CDR2: MNHEY and SMNVEV (reference sequence). Unmatched junction bases numbered 9, after V lost 8 bases and J lost 4 bases. The CDR3 extends over 14 amino acids. The CDR3 loop reads CASRSTGGWYEQYF. DNA of the CDR3: TGTGCCAGCCGTTCGACAGGGGGGTGGTACGAGCAGTACTTC.

Here the CDR3 reads CASSSTGTANTGELFF. For the CDR3, the DNA is TGTGCCAGCAGCTCAACCGGGACAGCGAACACCGGGGAGCTGTTTTTT. This chain uses TRBV13 with TRBJ2-2; TRBD1 matches at 7 bases. V was pared by 4 bases and J by 0 bases, with 5 bases of the junction left unmatched. Germline assignment: CDR1 PRHDT and CDR2 FYEKMQ (reference sequence). CDR3 length: 16 residues.

CDR3 bases: TGTGCCAGCAGGTCCGGGACTAGCGGGCTTAGCAAGTTCTTC. This translates into CASRSGTSGLSKFF. The chain carries TRBV7-8 and TRBJ2-1, with 12 bases lining up with TRBD2. CDR1 SGHVS and CDR2 FQNEAQ come from the germline V gene. This CDR3 region has 14 residues. J lost 14 bases, V lost 6 bases, and 11 bases had no gene match.

The chain links TRBV5-1 to TRBJ1-5; D unclear. This CDR3 spans 15 amino acids. Germline V lookup: CDR1 SGHRS, CDR2 YFSETQ. The V and J ends lost 0 bases and 0 bases respectively, with 7 bases between them. The CDR3 region has the DNA TGCGCCAGCAGCTTGGGGGCGGTTAGCAATCAGCCCCAGCATTTT. Its translation: CASSLGAVSNQPQHF. The entire variable domain, with the rest obtained from reference TRBV5-1 and TRBJ1-5, is as follows: KAGVTQTPRYLIKTRGQQVTLSCSPISGHRSVSWYQQTPGQGLQFLFEYFSETQRNKGNFPGRFSGRQFSNSRSEMNVSTLELGDSALYLCASSLGAVSNQPQHFGDGTRLSIL.

The V call is TRBV12-5, the J call TRBJ2-3; D remains ambiguous. The length of the CDR3 is 12 residues. In germline, CDR1 is LGHNT, CDR2 FRNRAP. Trimming stripped 1 base from V and 4 bases from J, with 3 bases between. The DNA for the CDR3 is TGTGCTAGTGGTTTGGACGCAGATACGCAGTATTTT. This codes for CASGLDADTQYF.

The chain uses TRBV5-4 and TRBJ1-3; no definite D call. V was shortened by 3 bases and J by 0 bases, with 7 bases between the two germline ends. Germline values: CDR1 SGHNT, CDR2 YYREEE (reference sequence). The CDR3 runs to 14 residues. CDR3 bases: TGTGCCAGCAGCTCCCCGGTCTCTGGAAACACCATATATTTT. Translation gives CASSSPVSGNTIYF.